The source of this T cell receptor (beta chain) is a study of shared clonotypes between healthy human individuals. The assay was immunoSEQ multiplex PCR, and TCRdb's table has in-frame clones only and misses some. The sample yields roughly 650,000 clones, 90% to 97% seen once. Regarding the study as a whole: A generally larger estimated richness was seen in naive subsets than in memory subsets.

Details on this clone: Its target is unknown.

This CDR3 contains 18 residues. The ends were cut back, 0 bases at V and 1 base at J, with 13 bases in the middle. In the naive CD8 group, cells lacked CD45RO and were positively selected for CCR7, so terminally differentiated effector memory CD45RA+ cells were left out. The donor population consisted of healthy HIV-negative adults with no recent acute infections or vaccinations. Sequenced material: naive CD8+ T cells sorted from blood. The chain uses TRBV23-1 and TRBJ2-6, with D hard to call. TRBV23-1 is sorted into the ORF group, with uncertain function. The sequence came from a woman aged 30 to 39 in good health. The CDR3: CASSQSNPAISGANVLTF. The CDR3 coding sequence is TGCGCCAGCAGTCAATCGAATCCAGCGATTTCTGGGGCCAACGTCCTGACTTTC.